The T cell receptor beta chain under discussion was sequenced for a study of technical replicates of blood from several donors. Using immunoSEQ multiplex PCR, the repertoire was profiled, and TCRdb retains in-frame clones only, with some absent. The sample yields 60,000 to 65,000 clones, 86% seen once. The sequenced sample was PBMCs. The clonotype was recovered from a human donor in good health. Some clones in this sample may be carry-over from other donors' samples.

In DNA, the CDR3 is TGTGCCAGCAGTTACTCGACACAAATGAACACTGAAGCTTTCTTT. This encodes CASSYSTQMNTEAFF. The chain uses TRBV6-6 and TRBJ1-1; no clear D gene. Trimming took off 0 bases at V and 0 bases at J, with 8 bases between the two ends. There are 15 residues in the CDR3. CDR1 and CDR2 from the germline V gene are MNHNY and SVGAGI (reference sequence).